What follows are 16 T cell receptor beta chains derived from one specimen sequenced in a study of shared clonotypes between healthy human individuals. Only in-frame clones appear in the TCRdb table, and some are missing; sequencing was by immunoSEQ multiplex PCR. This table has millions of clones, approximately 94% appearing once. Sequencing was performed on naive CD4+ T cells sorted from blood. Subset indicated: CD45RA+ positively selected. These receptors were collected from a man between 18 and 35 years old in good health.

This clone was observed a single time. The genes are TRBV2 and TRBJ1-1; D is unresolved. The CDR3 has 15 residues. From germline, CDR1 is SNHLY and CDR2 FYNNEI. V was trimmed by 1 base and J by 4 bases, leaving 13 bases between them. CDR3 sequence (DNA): TGTGCCAGCAGTGAAGACCCCCCGGGGAGCACTGAAGCTTTCTTT. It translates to CASSEDPPGSTEAFF.

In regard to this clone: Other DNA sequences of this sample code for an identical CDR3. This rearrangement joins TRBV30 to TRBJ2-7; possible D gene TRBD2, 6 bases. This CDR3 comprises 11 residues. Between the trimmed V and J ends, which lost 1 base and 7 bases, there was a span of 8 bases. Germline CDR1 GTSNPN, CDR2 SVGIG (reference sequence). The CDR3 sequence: CAWSGAGEQYF. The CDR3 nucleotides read TGTGCCTGGAGTGGGGCGGGGGAGCAGTACTTC.

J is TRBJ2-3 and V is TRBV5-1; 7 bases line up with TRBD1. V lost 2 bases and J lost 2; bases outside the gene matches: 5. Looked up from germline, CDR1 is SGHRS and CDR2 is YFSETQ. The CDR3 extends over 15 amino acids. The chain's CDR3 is CASSLPTGDTDTQYF. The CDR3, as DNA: TGCGCCAGCAGCTTACCAACAGGGGACACAGATACGCAGTATTTT. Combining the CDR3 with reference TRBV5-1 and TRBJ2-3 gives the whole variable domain KAGVTQTPRYLIKTRGQQVTLSCSPISGHRSVSWYQQTPGQGLQFLFEYFSETQRNKGNFPGRFSGRQFSNSRSEMNVSTLELGDSALYLCASSLPTGDTDTQYFGPGTRLTVL.

CDR3 nucleotides: TGTGCTAGTGGCCCCGGGACTGGCGGTGAGCAGTACTTC. Protein product: CASGPGTGGEQYF. The rearrangement uses TRBV12-5 and TRBJ2-7; a weak D match, TRBD2 (6 bases). Germline lookup yields CDR1 LGHNT and CDR2 FRNRAP. The CDR3 length is 13 residues. V gave up 6 bases and J gave up 7 bases, with 16 bases separating them. The variable domain in full, with the rest retrieved from reference TRBV12-5 and TRBJ2-7, is DARVTQTPRHKVTEMGQEVTMRCQPILGHNTVFWYRQTMMQGLELLAYFRNRAPLDDSGMPKDRFSAEMPDATLATLKIQPSEPRDSAVYFCASGPGTGGEQYFGPGTRLTVT.

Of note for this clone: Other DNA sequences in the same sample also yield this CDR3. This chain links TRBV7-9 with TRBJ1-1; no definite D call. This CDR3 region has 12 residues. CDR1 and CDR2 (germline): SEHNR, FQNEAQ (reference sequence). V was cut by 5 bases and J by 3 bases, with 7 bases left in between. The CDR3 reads CASSPRDTEAFF. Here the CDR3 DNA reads TGTGCCAGCAGCCCCCGCGACACTGAAGCTTTCTTT. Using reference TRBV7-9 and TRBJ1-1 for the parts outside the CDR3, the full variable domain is DTGVSQNPRHKITKRGQNVTFRCDPISEHNRLYWYRQTLGQGPEFLTYFQNEAQLEKSRLLSDRFSAERPKGSFSTLEIQRTEQGDSAMYLCASSPRDTEAFFGQGTRLTVV.

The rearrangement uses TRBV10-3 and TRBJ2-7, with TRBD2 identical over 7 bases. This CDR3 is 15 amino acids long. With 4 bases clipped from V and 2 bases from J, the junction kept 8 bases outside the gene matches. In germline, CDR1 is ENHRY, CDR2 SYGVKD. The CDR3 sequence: CAISVSGTTPYEQYF. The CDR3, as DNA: TGTGCCATCAGTGTCTCCGGGACTACCCCCTACGAGCAGTACTTC.

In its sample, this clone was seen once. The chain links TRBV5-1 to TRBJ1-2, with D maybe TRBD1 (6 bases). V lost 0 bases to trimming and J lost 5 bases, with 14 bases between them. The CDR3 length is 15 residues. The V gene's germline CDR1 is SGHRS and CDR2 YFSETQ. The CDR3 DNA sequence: TGCGCCAGCAGCTTGGATCCAGGGGTTCGGTATGGCTACACCTTC. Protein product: CASSLDPGVRYGYTF.

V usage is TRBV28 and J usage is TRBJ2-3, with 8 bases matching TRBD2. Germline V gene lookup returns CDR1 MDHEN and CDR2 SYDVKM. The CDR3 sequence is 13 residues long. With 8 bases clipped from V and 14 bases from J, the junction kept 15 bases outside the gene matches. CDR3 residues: CASPSPGGRFMYF. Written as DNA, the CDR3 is TGTGCCAGCCCTTCGCCGGGGGGGCGTTTTATGTATTTT. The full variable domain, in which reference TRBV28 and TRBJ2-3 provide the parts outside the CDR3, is DVKVTQSSRYLVKRTGEKVFLECVQDMDHENMFWYRQDPGLGLRLIYFSYDVKMKEKGDIPEGYSVSREKKERFSLILESASTNQTSMYLCASPSPGGRFMYFGPGTRLTVL.

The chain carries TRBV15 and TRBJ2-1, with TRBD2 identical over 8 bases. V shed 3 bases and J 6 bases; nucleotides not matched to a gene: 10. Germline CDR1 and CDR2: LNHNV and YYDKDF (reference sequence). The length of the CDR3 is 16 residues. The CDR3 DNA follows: TGTGCCACCAGCAGGGAGCGGGGGCAGGTGGGCAATGAGCAGTTCTTC. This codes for CATSRERGQVGNEQFF.

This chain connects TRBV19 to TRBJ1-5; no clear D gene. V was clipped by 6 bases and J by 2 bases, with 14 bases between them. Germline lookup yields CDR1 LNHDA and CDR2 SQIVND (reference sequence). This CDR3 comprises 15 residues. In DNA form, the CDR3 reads TGTGCCAGTAGCATCCTAGGTTTGGGCAATCAGCCCCAGCATTTT. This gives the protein CASSILGLGNQPQHF. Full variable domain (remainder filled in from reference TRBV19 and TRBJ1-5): DGGITQSPKYLFRKEGQNVTLSCEQNLNHDAMYWYRQDPGQGLRLIYYSQIVNDFQKGDIAEGYSVSREKKESFPLTVTSAQKNPTAFYLCASSILGLGNQPQHFGDGTRLSIL.

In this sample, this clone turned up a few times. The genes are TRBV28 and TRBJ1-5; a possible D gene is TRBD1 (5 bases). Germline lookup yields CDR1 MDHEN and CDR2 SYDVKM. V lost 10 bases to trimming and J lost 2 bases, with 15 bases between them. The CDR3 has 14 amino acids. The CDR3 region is CATGSWGGNQPQHF. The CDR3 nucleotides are TGTGCCACCGGTTCCTGGGGGGGCAATCAGCCCCAGCATTTT.

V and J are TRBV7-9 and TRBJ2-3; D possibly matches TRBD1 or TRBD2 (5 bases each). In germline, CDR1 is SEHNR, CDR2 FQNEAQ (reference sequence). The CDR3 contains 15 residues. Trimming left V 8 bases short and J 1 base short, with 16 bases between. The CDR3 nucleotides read TGTGCCAGCTCCCCCGGGGACCAAGGCACAGATACGCAGTATTTT. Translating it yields CASSPGDQGTDTQYF.

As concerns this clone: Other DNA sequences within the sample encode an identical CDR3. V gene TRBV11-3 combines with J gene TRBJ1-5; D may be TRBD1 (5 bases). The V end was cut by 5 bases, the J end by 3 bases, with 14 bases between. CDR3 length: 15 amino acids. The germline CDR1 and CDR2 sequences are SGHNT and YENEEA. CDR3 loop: CASSTGTGVNQPQHF. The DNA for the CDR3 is TGTGCCAGCAGCACCGGGACGGGGGTCAATCAGCCCCAGCATTTT.

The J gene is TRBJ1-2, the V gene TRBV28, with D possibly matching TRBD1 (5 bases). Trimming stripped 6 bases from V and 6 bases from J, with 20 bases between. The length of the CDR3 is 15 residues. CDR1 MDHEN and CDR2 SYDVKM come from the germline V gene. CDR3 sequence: CASSPRTLETHGYTF. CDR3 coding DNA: TGTGCCAGCAGCCCTAGGACACTTGAAACCCATGGCTACACCTTC.

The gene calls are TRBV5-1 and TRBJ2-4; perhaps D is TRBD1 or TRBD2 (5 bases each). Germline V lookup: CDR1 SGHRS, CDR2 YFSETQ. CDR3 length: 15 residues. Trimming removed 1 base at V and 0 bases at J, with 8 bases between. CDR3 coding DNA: TGCGCCAGCAGCTTGAGCGGACAAGCCAAAAACATTCAGTACTTC. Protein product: CASSLSGQAKNIQYF.

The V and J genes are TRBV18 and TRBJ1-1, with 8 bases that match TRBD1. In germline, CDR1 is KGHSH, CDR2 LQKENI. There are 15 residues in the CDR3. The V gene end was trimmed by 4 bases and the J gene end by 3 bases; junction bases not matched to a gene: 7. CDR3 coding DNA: TGTGCCAGCTCACAGGCGCAGGGGGCTTACACTGAAGCTTTCTTT. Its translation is CASSQAQGAYTEAFF.